This entry features one T cell receptor beta chain sequence. Its antigen is not identified. The CDR3 runs 14 residues. The V and J ends lost 1 base and 4 bases respectively, with 10 bases between them. The germline gives CDR1 MNHNY, CDR2 SVGAGI (reference sequence). This entry comes from a study of vaccination effects on CD4 cells after COVID-19. Culture proceeded for about 11 days, and CD4+ T cells were then isolated. Documented for the person is a PCR-confirmed SARS-CoV-2 infection occurring between March and December 2020. The cohort was immunized with two doses of either the BNT162b2 or mRNA-1273 vaccine. TCRdb keeps only in-frame clones here, not all; method: immunoSEQ multiplex PCR. The table shows around 50,000 clones, with 74% occurring only once.

The chain is built from TRBV6-6 and TRBJ1-1; D gene uncertain. The sequenced sample was CD4+ T cells from PBMCs cultured without peptide, obtained after COVID-19 vaccination. The source of this sequence is a human donor who had a prior SARS-CoV-2 infection. CDR3 amino acids: CASSYLTVSTEAFF. DNA for the CDR3: TGTGCCAGCAGTTACTTAACAGTTAGCACTGAAGCTTTCTTT.